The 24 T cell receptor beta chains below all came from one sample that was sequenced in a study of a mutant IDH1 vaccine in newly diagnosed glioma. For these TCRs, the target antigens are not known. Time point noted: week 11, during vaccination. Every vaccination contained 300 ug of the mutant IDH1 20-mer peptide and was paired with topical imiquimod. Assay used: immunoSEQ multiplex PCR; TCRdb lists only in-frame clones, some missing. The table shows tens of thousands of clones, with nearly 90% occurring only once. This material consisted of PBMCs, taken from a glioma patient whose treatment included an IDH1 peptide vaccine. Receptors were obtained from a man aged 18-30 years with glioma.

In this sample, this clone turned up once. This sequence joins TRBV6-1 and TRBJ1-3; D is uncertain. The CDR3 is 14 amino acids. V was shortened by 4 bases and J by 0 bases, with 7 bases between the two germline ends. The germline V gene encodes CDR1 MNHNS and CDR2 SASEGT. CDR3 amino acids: CASSGQPSGNTIYF. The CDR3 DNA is TGTGCCAGCAGTGGGCAGCCCTCTGGAAACACCATATATTTT.

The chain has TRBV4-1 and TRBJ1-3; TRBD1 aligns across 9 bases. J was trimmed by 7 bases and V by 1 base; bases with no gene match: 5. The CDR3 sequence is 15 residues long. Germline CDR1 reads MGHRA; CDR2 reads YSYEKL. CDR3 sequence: CASSQGRQGVNTIYF. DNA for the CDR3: TGCGCCAGCAGCCAAGGACGACAGGGGGTGAACACCATATATTTT.

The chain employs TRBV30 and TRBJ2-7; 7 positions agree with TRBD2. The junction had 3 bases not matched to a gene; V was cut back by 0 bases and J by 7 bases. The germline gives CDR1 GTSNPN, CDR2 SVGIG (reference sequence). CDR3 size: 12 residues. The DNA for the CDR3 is TGTGCCTGGAGTGTATGGGGGGGGGAGCAGTACTTC. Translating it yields CAWSVWGGEQYF.

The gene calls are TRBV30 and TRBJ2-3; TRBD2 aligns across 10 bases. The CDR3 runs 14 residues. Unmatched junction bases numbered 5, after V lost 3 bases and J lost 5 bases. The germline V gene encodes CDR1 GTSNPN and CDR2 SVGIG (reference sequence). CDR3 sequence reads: CAWSSGTSVDTQYF. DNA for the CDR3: TGTGCCTGGAGCTCCGGGACTAGCGTAGATACGCAGTATTTT.

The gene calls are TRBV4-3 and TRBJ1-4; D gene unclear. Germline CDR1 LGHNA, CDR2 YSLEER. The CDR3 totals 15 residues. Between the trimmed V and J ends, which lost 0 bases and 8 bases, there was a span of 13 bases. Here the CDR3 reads CASSQDPTSGEKLFF. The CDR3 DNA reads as TGCGCCAGCAGCCAAGATCCAACATCCGGGGAAAAACTGTTTTTT.

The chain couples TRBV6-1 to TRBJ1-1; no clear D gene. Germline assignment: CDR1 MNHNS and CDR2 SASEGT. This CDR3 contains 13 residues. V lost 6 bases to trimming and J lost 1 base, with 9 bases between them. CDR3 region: CASRVDENTEAFF. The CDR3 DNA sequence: TGTGCCAGCAGAGTGGACGAGAACACTGAAGCTTTCTTT.

The CDR3 DNA reads as TGCGCCAGCGCGTTGGAGTTGGGTACTCAGTTCTTC. The encoded protein is CASALELGTQFF. The chain recombines TRBV10-2 with TRBJ2-1; D remains unclear. Trimming cost V 8 bases and J 13 bases, with 18 bases left between them. This CDR3 contains 12 residues. The germline V gene has CDR1 WSHSY and CDR2 SAAADI.

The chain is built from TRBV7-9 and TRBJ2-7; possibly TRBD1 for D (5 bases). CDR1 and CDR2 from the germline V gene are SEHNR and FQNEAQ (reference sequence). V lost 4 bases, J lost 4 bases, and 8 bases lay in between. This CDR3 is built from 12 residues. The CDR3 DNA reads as TGTGCCAGCAGCTCCCAGGGTTACGAGCAGTACTTC. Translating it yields CASSSQGYEQYF.

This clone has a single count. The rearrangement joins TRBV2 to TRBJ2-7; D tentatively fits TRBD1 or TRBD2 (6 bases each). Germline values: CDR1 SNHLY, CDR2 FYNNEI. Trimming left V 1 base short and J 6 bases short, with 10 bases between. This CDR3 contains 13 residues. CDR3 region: CASSEVGGPEQYF. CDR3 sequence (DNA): TGTGCCAGCAGTGAAGTCGGGGGCCCCGAGCAGTACTTC. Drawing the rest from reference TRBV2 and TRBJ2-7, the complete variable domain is EPEVTQTPSHQVTQMGQEVILRCVPISNHLYFYWYRQILGQKVEFLVSFYNNEISEKSEIFDDQFSVERPDGSNFTLKIRSTKLEDSAMYFCASSEVGGPEQYFGPGTRLTVT.

The CDR3 nucleotides are TGCAGCGTTGAACCGGGACAGGGGGCCTACAATGAGCAGTTCTTC. Its translation is CSVEPGQGAYNEQFF. The rearrangement joins TRBV29-1 to TRBJ2-1; 11 positions match TRBD1. This CDR3 has 15 residues. Germline assignment: CDR1 SQVTM and CDR2 ANQGSEA. Germline trimming cut 2 bases from V and 2 bases from J; bases unmatched to any gene: 2.

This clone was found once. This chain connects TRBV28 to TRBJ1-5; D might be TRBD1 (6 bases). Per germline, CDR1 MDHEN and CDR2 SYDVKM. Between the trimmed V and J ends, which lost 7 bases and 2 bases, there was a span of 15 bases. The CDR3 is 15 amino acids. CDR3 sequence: CASTWGGAGNQPQHF. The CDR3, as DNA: TGTGCCAGCACCTGGGGGGGGGCTGGCAATCAGCCCCAGCATTTT.

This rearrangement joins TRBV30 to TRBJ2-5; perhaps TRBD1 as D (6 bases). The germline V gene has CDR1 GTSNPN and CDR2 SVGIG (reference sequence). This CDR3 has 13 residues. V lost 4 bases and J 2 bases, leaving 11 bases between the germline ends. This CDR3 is CAWTRTVQETQYF. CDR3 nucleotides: TGTGCCTGGACCAGGACAGTACAAGAGACCCAGTACTTC.

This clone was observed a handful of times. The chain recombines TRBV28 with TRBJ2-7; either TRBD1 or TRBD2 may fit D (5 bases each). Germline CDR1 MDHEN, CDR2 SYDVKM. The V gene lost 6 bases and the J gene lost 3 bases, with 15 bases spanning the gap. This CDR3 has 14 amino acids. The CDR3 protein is CASSSLGRLYEQYF. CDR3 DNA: TGTGCCAGCAGCTCTCTGGGACGACTCTACGAGCAGTACTTC.

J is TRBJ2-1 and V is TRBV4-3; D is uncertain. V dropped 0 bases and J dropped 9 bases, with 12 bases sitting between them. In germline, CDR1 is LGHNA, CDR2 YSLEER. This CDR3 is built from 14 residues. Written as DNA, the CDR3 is TGCGCCAGCAGCCAAGATAGGGTGATGGGTGAGCAGTTCTTC. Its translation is CASSQDRVMGEQFF.

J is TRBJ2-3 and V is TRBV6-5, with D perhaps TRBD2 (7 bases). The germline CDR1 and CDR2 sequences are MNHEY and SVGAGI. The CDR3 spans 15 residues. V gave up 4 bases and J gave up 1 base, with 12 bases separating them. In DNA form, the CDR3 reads TGTGCCAGCAGTTTAGGGGGGGCTCGCACAGATACGCAGTATTTT. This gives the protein CASSLGGARTDTQYF.

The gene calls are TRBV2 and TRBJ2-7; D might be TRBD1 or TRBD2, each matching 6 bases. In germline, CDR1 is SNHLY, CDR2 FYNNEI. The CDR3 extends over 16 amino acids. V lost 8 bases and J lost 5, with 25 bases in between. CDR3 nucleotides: TGTGCCAGCCGAGCCTGGGGCGGGACAAAAGTCGACGAGCAGTACTTC. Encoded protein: CASRAWGGTKVDEQYF.

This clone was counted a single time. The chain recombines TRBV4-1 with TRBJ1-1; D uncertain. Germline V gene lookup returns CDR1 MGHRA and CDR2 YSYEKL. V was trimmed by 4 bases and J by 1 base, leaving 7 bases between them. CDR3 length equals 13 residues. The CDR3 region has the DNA TGCGCCAGCAGCCGTGGAGGGAACACTGAAGCTTTCTTT. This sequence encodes CASSRGGNTEAFF.

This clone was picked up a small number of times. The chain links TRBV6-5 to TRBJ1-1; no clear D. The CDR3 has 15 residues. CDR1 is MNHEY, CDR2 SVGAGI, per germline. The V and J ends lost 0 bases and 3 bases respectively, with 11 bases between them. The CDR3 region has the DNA TGTGCCAGCAGTTACTCGACGGTTGAGGACACTGAAGCTTTCTTT. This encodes CASSYSTVEDTEAFF.

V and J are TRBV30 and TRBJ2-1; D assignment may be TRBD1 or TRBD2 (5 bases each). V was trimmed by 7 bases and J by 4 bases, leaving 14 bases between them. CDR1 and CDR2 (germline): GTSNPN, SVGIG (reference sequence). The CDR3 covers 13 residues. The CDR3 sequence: CASVEGRYNEQFF. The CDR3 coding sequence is TGTGCCTCGGTCGAGGGGCGGTACAATGAGCAGTTCTTC.

CDR3 residues: CASSPNTYGYTF. The CDR3 nucleotides are TGTGCCAGCAGCCCAAACACCTATGGCTACACCTTC. The chain carries TRBV7-2 and TRBJ1-2; no reliable D call. Per germline, CDR1 SGHTA and CDR2 FQGNSA. This CDR3 has 12 amino acids. Trimming took off 5 bases at V and 4 bases at J, with 8 bases between the two ends.

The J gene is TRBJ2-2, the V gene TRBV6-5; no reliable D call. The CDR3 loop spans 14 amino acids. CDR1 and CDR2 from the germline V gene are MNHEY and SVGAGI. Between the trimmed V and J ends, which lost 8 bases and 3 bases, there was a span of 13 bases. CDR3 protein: CASRSGIYTGELFF. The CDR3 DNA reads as TGTGCCAGCCGGTCTGGTATTTACACCGGGGAGCTGTTTTTT.

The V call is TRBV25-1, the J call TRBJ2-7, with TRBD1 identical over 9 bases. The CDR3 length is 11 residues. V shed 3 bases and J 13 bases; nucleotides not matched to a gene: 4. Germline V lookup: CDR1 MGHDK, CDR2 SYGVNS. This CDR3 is CASSEGGQGYF. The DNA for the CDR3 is TGTGCCAGCAGTGAGGGGGGACAGGGATACTTC.

The CDR3 DNA is TGTGCCAGCAGTGAACAGGGACAGTTGGTTTACGAGCAGTACTTC. Translated, it gives CASSEQGQLVYEQYF. The rearrangement joins TRBV6-1 to TRBJ2-7; TRBD1 matches at 7 bases. Germline loops: CDR1 MNHNS, CDR2 SASEGT. V was clipped by 2 bases and J by 4 bases; unmatched bases: 8. The length of the CDR3 is 15 residues.

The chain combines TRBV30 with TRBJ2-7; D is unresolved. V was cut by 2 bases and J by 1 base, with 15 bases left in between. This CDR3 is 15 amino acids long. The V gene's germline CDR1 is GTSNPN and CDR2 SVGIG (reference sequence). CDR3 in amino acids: CAWSPQASTSYEQYF. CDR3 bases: TGTGCCTGGAGTCCGCAAGCCTCTACTTCCTACGAGCAGTACTTC.